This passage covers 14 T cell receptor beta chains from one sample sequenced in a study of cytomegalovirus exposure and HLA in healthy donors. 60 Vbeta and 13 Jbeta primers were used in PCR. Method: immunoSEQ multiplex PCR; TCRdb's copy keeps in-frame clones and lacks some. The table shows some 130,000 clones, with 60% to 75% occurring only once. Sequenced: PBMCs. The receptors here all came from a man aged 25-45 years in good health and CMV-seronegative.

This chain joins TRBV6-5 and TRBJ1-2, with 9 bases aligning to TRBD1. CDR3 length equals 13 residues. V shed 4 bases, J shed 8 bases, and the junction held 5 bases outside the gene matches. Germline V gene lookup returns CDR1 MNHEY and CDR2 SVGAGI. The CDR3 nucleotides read TGTGCCAGCAGTTCCGGGACAGGGAAGGGCTACACCTTC. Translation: CASSSGTGKGYTF.

The CDR3 DNA reads as TGTGCCAGCACCTCTACCAGCGGGAGGGCCTACAATGAGCAGTTCTTC. Its protein is CASTSTSGRAYNEQFF. This chain links TRBV28 with TRBJ2-1; 10 nucleotides match TRBD2. Germline V CDR1 and CDR2: MDHEN, SYDVKM. Trimming at V came to 7 bases and at J to 2 bases, leaving 8 bases not matched to a gene. The CDR3 has 16 residues.

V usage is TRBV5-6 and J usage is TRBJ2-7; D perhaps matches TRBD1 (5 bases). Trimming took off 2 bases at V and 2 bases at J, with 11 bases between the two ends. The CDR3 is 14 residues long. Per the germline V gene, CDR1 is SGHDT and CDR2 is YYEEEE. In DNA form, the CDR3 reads TGTGCCAGCAGCTTCCTACAGGCCACCTACGAGCAGTACTTC. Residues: CASSFLQATYEQYF.

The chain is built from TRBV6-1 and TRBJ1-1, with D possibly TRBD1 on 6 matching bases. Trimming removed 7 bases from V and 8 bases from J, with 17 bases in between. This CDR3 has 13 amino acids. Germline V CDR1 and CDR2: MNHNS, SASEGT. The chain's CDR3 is CASTLNRGGEAFF. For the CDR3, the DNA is TGTGCCAGCACCCTCAATAGGGGGGGGGAAGCTTTCTTT.

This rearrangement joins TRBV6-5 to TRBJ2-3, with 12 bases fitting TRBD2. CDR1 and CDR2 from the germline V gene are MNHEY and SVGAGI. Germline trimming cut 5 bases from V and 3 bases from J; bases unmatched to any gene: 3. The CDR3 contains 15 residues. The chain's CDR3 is CASSVLAGGTDTQYF. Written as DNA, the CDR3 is TGTGCCAGCAGTGTGCTAGCGGGGGGGACAGATACGCAGTATTTT.

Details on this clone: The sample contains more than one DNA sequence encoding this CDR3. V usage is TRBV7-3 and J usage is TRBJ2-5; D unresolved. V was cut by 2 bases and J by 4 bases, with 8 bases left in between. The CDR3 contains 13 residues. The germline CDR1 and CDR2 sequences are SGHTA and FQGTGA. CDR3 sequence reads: CASSLAGRETQYF. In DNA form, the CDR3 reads TGTGCCAGCAGCTTAGCTGGGCGAGAGACCCAGTACTTC.

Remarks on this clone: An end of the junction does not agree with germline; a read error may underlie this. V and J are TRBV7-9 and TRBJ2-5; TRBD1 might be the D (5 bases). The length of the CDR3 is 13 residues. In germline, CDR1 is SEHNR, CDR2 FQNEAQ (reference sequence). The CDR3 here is CSSSSSGSETQYF. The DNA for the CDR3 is TGTTCCAGCAGCTCCTCAGGGTCCGAGACCCAGTACTTC.

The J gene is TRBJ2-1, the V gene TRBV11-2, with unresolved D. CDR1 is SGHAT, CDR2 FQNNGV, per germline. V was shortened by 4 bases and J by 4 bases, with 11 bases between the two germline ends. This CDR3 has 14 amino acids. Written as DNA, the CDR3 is TGTGCCAGCAGCTCGCTAGTCGGGTACAATGAGCAGTTCTTC. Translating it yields CASSSLVGYNEQFF.

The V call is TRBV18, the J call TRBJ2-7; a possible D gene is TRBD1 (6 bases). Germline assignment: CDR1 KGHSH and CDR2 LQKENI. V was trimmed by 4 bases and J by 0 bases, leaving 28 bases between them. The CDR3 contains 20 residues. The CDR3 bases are TGTGCCAGCTCACTCCGACAGGTCTTCGCAGACAGCGGCAGCTCCTACGAGCAGTACTTC. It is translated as CASSLRQVFADSGSSYEQYF.

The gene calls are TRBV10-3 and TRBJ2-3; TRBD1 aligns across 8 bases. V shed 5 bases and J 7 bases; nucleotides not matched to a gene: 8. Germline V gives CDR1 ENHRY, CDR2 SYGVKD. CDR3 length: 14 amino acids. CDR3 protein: CAISPGQALYTQYF. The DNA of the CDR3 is TGTGCCATCAGTCCGGGACAGGCGCTGTATACGCAGTATTTT.

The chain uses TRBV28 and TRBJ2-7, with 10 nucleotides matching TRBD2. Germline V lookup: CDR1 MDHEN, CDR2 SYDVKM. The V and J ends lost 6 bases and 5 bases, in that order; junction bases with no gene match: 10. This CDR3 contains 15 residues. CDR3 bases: TGTGCCAGCAGGCAGCTAGCGGGAGCCCCCGACGAGCAGTACTTC. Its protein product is CASRQLAGAPDEQYF.

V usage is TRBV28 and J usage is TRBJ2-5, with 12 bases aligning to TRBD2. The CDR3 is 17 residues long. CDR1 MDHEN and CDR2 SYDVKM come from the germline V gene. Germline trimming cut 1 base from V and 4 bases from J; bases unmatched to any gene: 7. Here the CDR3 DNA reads TGTGCCAGCAGTTTATTCTCTAGCGGGAGGGCCGGAGAGACCCAGTACTTC. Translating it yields CASSLFSSGRAGETQYF.

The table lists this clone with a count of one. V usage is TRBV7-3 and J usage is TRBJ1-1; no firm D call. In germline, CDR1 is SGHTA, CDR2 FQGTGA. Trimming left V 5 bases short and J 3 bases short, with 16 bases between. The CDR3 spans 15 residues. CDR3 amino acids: CASSLEGRKDTEAFF. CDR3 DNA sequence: TGTGCCAGCAGCCTCGAGGGCCGGAAGGACACTGAAGCTTTCTTT. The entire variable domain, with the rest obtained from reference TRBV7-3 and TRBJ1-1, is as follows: GAGVSQTPSNKVTEKGKYVELRCDPISGHTALYWYRQSLGQGPEFLIYFQGTGAADDSGLPNDRFFAVRPEGSVSTLKIQRTERGDSAVYLCASSLEGRKDTEAFFGQGTRLTVV.

The chain's CDR3 is CASSLLTGSFYEQYF. The CDR3 bases are TGTGCCAGCAGTTTATTGACAGGGTCCTTCTACGAGCAGTACTTC. The chain is built from TRBV28 and TRBJ2-7, with 7 bases that match TRBD1. Germline V lookup: CDR1 MDHEN, CDR2 SYDVKM. V shed 1 base, J shed 3 bases, and the junction held 6 bases outside the gene matches. The CDR3 has 15 amino acids.